This T cell receptor (beta chain) was sequenced in a study of technical replicates of blood from a handful of donors. TCRdb's copy holds only in-frame clones and misses some; the assay was immunoSEQ multiplex PCR. The sample includes 45,000 to 65,000 clones, 90% to 95% of them seen just once. Germline lookup yields CDR1 MNHEY and CDR2 SVGAGI. Trimming cost V 8 bases and J 6 bases, with 11 bases left between them. The CDR3 is 11 amino acids. The chain is built from TRBV6-5 and TRBJ2-7, with D perhaps TRBD2 (7 bases). The sequence derives from a human donor in good health. The source material was T cells isolated from PBMCs. This chain's CDR3 is CASGRGGEQYF. The CDR3 DNA follows: TGTGCCAGCGGAAGGGGGGGCGAGCAGTACTTC.